The rows below give T cell receptor beta chains drawn from one sample of a study of shared clonotypes between healthy human individuals. The method was immunoSEQ multiplex PCR; TCRdb's version includes in-frame clones alone and lacks a portion of them. The table records under 1,100,000 clones, around 74% of them present only once. Sequencing was done on a sample of memory CD4+ T cells sorted from blood. All receptors come from a man aged 18 to 30 in good health. Both conserved end residues are part of each CDR3. Fields, in order: J gene, clone size, V gene, D gene, CDR3 protein, CDR3 DNA. D genes are given only for firm matches. The listing skips clone size in some rows; elsewhere it reads once, few, many or a size class.

TRBJ2-5,-,TRBV18,-,CASSPPSRETQYF,TGTGCCAGCTCACCACCCTCCAGGGAGACCCAGTACTTC
TRBJ1-2,-,TRBV27,-,CASSLFGPSAFNYGYTF,TGTGCCAGCAGTTTATTTGGTCCCAGCGCCTTTAACTATGGCTACACCTTC
TRBJ1-1,-,TRBV28,-,CASSFLQEAFF,TGTGCCAGCAGTTTCCTTCAGGAAGCTTTCTTT
TRBJ2-1,-,TRBV6-5,-,CASSYSFGFEQFF,TGTGCCAGCAGTTACTCGTTTGGGTTTGAGCAGTTCTTC
TRBJ2-5,-,TRBV7-2,TRBD1,CASSYRTGGETQYF,TGTGCCAGCAGTTATAGGACAGGGGGGGAGACCCAGTACTTC
TRBJ1-6,few,TRBV30,-,CAWTLTGNLNSPLHF,TGTGCCTGGACCCTTACAGGGAATCTTAATTCACCCCTCCACTTT
TRBJ1-2,-,TRBV21-1,-,CASSPGGGAPYGYTF,TGTGCCAGCAGTCCTGGCGGAGGGGCCCCCTATGGCTACACCTTC
TRBJ2-2,-,TRBV28,-,CASSPRTPNTGELFF,TGTGCCAGCAGTCCACGGACGCCGAACACCGGGGAGCTGTTTTTT
TRBJ2-7,-,TRBV5-5,TRBD2,CASSYGTSGPEGDF,TGTGCCAGCAGCTACGGGACTAGCGGGCCCGAAGGGGACTTC
TRBJ1-1,-,TRBV18,-,CASSKQGSTEAFF,TGTGCCAGCTCCAAACAGGGTAGCACTGAAGCTTTCTTT